This T cell receptor (beta chain) was found in a study of T cells after yellow fever vaccination. The CDR3 is 16 amino acids. V shed 5 bases, J shed 4 bases, and the junction held 11 bases outside the gene matches. The V gene's germline CDR1 is SEHNR and CDR2 FQNEAQ (reference sequence). TCRdb re-analysed the 5' RACE reads in MiXCR, keeping a single row per CDR3 protein. The sample has some 300,000 distinct CDR3 sequences; 8.5% to 10% are singletons. The study, taken as a whole, reports: Booster samples showed a return of most primary-vaccination clones (roughly 96% CD4, 70% to 90% CD8). FACS-sorted repertoires might harbor abundant contaminating clonotypes from the bulk population. It was a small share of clonotypes that appeared in both CD4 and CD8 compartments.

About this clonotype itself: Its antigen is as yet unknown.

This clonotype was sampled from a man between 18 and 29 years old who received the YFV17D yellow fever vaccine. The chain recombines TRBV7-9 with TRBJ2-3, with 8 bases that match TRBD2. The material was CD4+ T cells sorted from PBMCs, obtained 5 days after the yellow fever booster vaccination. The CDR3 region is CASSPLAGRGADTQYF. The CDR3 region has the DNA TGTGCCAGCAGCCCGTTAGCGGGGAGGGGAGCAGATACGCAGTATTTT.